The entry below gives a single T cell receptor beta chain sequence along with its context. The specificity of this receptor is unknown. Base qualities were left out, and no much larger clone turns up one base away. CDR1 and CDR2 were assigned from the germline V gene as KGHSH and LQKENI. V was cut back by 1 base and J by 4 bases, leaving a gap of 7 bases between them. Measured from the cysteine to the phenylalanine, the CDR3 is 14 residues long. The entry retains the CDR3 DNA only, 42 bases that are in frame from base 1. The CDR3 regions of human TCRbeta chains were analyzed by immunosequencing. As for the original processing: Repertoire TCRs were matched against a reference library of SARS-CoV-2-specific TCRs generated with the MIRA antigen-specificity platform. Breadth was defined as the fraction of unique TCRs that were SARS-CoV-2-associated. Depth was defined as the fraction of total T cells that were SARS-CoV-2-associated. Using the MIRA data, every spike-specific TCR was mapped to the spike region that the TCR reacted to and assigned to either a CD4 or a CD8 class. Log10-transformed breadth and depth values were compared by one-way ANOVA with Sidak's multiple comparisons tests. Sourced from immuneACCESS, this table was stored by TCRdb with only in-frame sequences that have V and J called. A share of the clones is absent; for the studies checked, an unresolved V gene accounts for under half, and the remainder has no known explanation. The V and J calls and clone size are taken from that table; D and trimming were inferred from the DNA. The sample includes 130,000 to 150,000 clones, with about 91% observed a single time. Around 15% of the sample is held by the ten biggest clonotypes.

This specimen belongs to a study of T cell responses to AZD1222 COVID-19 vaccine listed by TCRdb under 2021. Background for the entire study: AZD1222 recipients given second doses at about 4 weeks or at about 12 weeks were pooled, since spike-specific TCR depth and breadth were not found to differ between the two schedules. TCR sequencing covered 230 or so trial participants: 207 given two doses of AZD1222 and 26 given two doses of MenACWY control vaccine. Trial participants were enrolled by age into subgroups of 18-55, 56-69 and 70-plus years, and around 150, 29 and 61 TCR-sequenced participants, respectively, were included in these subgroups. Study-wide conclusions, independent of this receptor: Most participants were white British and females outnumbered males, and the authors suggested that clonal diversity may have been underestimated. The vaccine-associated CD4 TCRs covered the entire spike protein, and the dominant responses fell in regions 160-218 and 743-854. After two AZD1222 doses, spike-specific TCR breadth and depth were significantly higher than at day 0 and than in MenACWY recipients. Only a handful of AZD1222 recipients were SARS-CoV-2 seropositive at baseline, limiting conclusions about previously exposed vaccinees. Because no samples from the day 14 peak response were available, repertoires could be characterized only after the peak T cell response. In the small 56-69-year group, the increase in depth fell short of significance, most likely because of low power. Reportedly, close to half of the unique spike-specific TCRs recognized epitopes lying outside the regions that are mutated in the B.1.351 and B.1.1.7 variants.

What the time point label conveys for this sample: baseline before first vaccination. Vaccinee samples came from UK trials COV001 and COV002, including a single-blind randomized controlled phase 2/3 trial of AZD1222 (ChAdOx1 nCoV-19) in healthy adults. Trial participant PBMC samples were collected at day 0 and day 28 after the second dose for TCRbeta chain sequencing. This specimen consisted of peripheral blood, obtained on day 0 of AZD1222 vaccination. The clonotype comes from an adult in good health. The sequence is built from TRBV18 and TRBJ1-4, with no reliable assignment of the D segment. The CDR3 region reads CASSPLSGNEKLFF. The DNA is TGTGCCAGCTCACCACTCAGCGGTAATGAAAAACTGTTTTTT.